This T cell receptor beta chain was documented in a study of CD8+CD57+ T cells in acquired aplastic anemia. Genomic DNA provided the template from which TCR beta VDJ and CDR3 profiles were obtained. TCRdb ran MiXCR on the reads and lists one entry per CDR3 protein. The sample includes roughly 200,000 distinct CDR3 sequences, around 63% of them seen just once. All sequencing subjects had displayed CD8+CD57+ cell expansion on flow cytometry. There were no patients without severe acquired aplastic anemia. This CDR3 is 12 amino acids long. Germline values: CDR1 SGHTA, CDR2 FQGNSA. The V end was cut by 1 base, the J end by 6 bases, with 7 bases between.

The chain recombines TRBV7-2 with TRBJ2-7; D not certain. Sequenced: sorted CD4+, CD8+, or CD8+CD57+ T cells (not recorded which) from PBMCs. This sequence originates from a human donor with aplastic anemia. This chain's CDR3 is CASSLVPGEQYF. The CDR3, as DNA: TGTGCCAGCAGCTTAGTCCCAGGCGAGCAGTACTTC. The full variable domain, its missing parts supplied by reference TRBV7-2 and TRBJ2-7, is GAGVSQSPSNKVTEKGKDVELRCDPISGHTALYWYRQSLGQGLEFLIYFQGNSAPDKSGLPSDRFSAERTGGSVSTLTIQRTQQEDSAVYLCASSLVPGEQYFGPGTRLTVT.